This T cell receptor (beta chain) was recorded in a study of OX40 agonist ivuxolimab in advanced cancers. Study as a whole: Recorded diagnoses for dose-escalation patients were hepatocellular carcinoma, melanoma, renal cell or head and neck cancer. General study results and limits: Among the lowest peripheral clonal expansion occurred in 0.1-3.0 mg/kg partial responders. Expanded clones belonging to CD8+ T cells outnumbered, on average, those of CD4+. Dose levels from 0.1 to 3.0 mg/kg saw CD4+ and CD8+ blood T cells expand clonally by week 6.

As regards this clone: The antigen is unknown.

Sequencing was performed with immunoSEQ multiplex PCR; in TCRdb, only in-frame clones are kept and a portion is missing. This sample has around 95,000 clones; around 89% occur once, and the top ten carry 0.15% to 0.2%. This receptor was taken from an adult with an advanced solid tumor such as melanoma, head and neck, liver or kidney cancer. This material consisted of CD4+ or CD8+ T cells sorted from blood, taken in a trial of the OX40 agonist ivuxolimab.

As DNA, the CDR3 is TGTGCCAGCAGCTTATTACCATCGGACAGGAACCAAGAGACCCAGTACTTC. Its translation is CASSLLPSDRNQETQYF. This chain joins TRBV7-9 and TRBJ2-5; 7 bases line up with TRBD1. Germline-derived CDR1 and CDR2 are SEHNR and FQNEAQ (reference sequence). This CDR3 region has 17 residues. The V segment lost 2 bases and the J segment 0 bases; nucleotides outside the gene matches: 9. The whole variable domain, remainder taken from reference TRBV7-9 and TRBJ2-5, is DTGVSQNPRHKITKRGQNVTFRCDPISEHNRLYWYRQTLGQGPEFLTYFQNEAQLEKSRLLSDRFSAERPKGSFSTLEIQRTEQGDSAMYLCASSLLPSDRNQETQYFGPGTRLLVL.